This T cell receptor (beta chain) was recorded in a study of CD4 T cells in relation to SARS-CoV-2 and coronaviruses (dated by TCRdb to the early 2020s). About the full investigation: In the ViraFEST assay, PBMCs were grown with antigen for 10 days, and TCR beta CDR3s were then sequenced to identify antigen-specific clonal expansions. Using patient-derived lymphoblastoid cell lines, the shared crossreactive spike epitopes were mapped to their HLA restriction. The Adaptive Biotechnologies TCR-sequencing kit was used for samples from a few pre-COVID donors and for the naive versus memory experiments, whereas the other data were Illumina-based. An HIV-1 Nef peptide pool or a culture without peptide was used as the negative reference condition. A different TCR-beta assay, based on Illumina, was used to sequence expansion assays from other donors in the study. Memory CD4+ T cell crossreactivity between SARS-CoV-2 and common cold coronavirus spike proteins was assessed at the TCR clonotype level in the study.

The full study reports these points: Small numbers of patients and of tested TCRs limited the study. In around three fifths of donors, memory CD4+ clonotypes turned up that crossrecognized SARS-CoV-2 and at least one common cold coronavirus spike. Because the crossreactivity analysis focused on spike protein, crossreactivity against other viral proteins was not assessed. No donor contributed both pre-pandemic and post-infection samples, which limited tracing the source of pre-existing responses. Crossreactive clones showed significantly weaker SARS-CoV-2-driven expansion than monoreactive clones, consistent with antigenic imprinting.

V loses 7 bases of germline sequence and J loses 2 bases, and the interval between the two ends is 15 bases. The CDR1 and CDR2 encoded by the germline V gene (reference sequence) are SGHKS and YYEKEE. The cysteine opens and the phenylalanine closes a CDR3 of 14 amino acids. Just CDR3 DNA is preserved here, 42 bases in frame from base 1. CD4+ T cells from unexposed donors were collected before the COVID-19 pandemic (2011-2018). The EasySep CD4+ T cell isolation kit was used to isolate CD4+ T cells once the cultures had run for more than 8 days. Unexposed donor CD4+ T cells were tested for reactivity to SARS-CoV-2 S and N and four common cold coronavirus spike pools, as cell number allowed. Each well received approximately 2 million PBMCs, cultured in IMDM supplemented with about 5% human AB serum and 9.5 to 10 IU/ml IL-2. Half of the culture medium was replaced with fresh IL-2-containing medium on days 3 and 7. Each peptide culture condition was generally run in triplicate replicate wells. Leukapheresis product for the unexposed donors was purchased commercially. PBMCs were isolated from leukapheresis product or whole blood by Ficoll-Paque PLUS gradient centrifugation. The PBMCs went either fresh into the expansion assay or into cryopreservation at -140 degrees C. The QIAamp Micro DNA Kit was used to extract genomic DNA from the CD4+ T cells.

This clone was recorded a few times. Its antigen is currently not known. No much larger clone is present one base from it, and per-base qualities are unavailable. The method behind the library was the immunoSEQ multiplex PCR assay. On the study's bioinformatics: During preprocessing, nonproductive sequences were removed, as were CDR3s that did not start with C, did not end with F or W, or were shorter than 7 amino acids. Antigen-specific clonotypes were called with the MANAFEST web app on the basis of expansion relative to the reference and to other culture wells. A clone counted as positive if significantly expanded in 2 of 3 replicate wells versus the reference culture at FDR below 0.05. To be called positive, a clone also had to show significant expansion compared with every other tandem well and an odds ratio greater than 5. After three terminal residues were trimmed from each end, CDR3 homology was quantified as pairwise Levenshtein distance using the stringdist R package. TCRdb retrieved this table from immuneACCESS and kept in-frame rearrangements only. Not all clones are present; in checked studies, unresolved V genes account for under half, and no reason is known for the remainder. V, J and clone size are taken as reported in that table, and D and trimming were inferred from the DNA itself. The sample has about 20,000 clones on record, 74% of them singletons. Jointly, the top ten make up roughly 31% of the sample.

Sequenced input: CD4+ T cells from PBMCs, cultured in vitro. The rearranged chain carries TRBV5-5 and TRBJ1-1, with a tentative D gene TRBD1 over 5 matching bases. This TCR was sampled from a human donor in good health. CDR3 reads: CASRTGPENTEAFF. The sequence in DNA is TGTGCCAGCCGCACGGGGCCAGAAAACACTGAAGCTTTCTTT.